Listed below are T cell receptor beta chains from one sample, sequenced in a study of OX40 agonist ivuxolimab in advanced cancers. Assay: immunoSEQ multiplex PCR; the TCRdb copy retains only in-frame clones and omits some. The data hold 65,000 to 70,000 clones, with roughly 85% observed a single time. The material was CD4+ or CD8+ T cells sorted from blood, obtained in a trial of the OX40 agonist ivuxolimab. Receptors originate from an adult with an advanced solid tumor such as melanoma, head and neck, liver or kidney cancer. Each CDR3 is given with its conserved first and last residue. Each record gives: D gene, clone size, J gene, V gene, CDR3 DNA, CDR3 protein. D genes are given only for firm matches. The listing skips clone size in some rows; elsewhere it reads once, few, many or a size class.

d_gene: .; abundance: .; j_gene: TRBJ1-4; v_gene: TRBV18; CDR3nt: TGTGCCAGCTCACCACCGGACGGAGTCGGGGAAAAACTGTTTTTT; CDR3aa: CASSPPDGVGEKLFF
d_gene: .; abundance: .; j_gene: TRBJ2-6; v_gene: TRBV14; CDR3nt: TGTGCCAGCAGCCCGTGGGGACCTGGGGCCAACGTCCTGACTTTC; CDR3aa: CASSPWGPGANVLTF
d_gene: .; abundance: medium-sized; j_gene: TRBJ1-2; v_gene: TRBV10-2; CDR3nt: TGCGCCAGCAGTGACACAGGGAACTATGGCTACACCTTC; CDR3aa: CASSDTGNYGYTF
d_gene: .; abundance: few; j_gene: TRBJ1-6; v_gene: TRBV10-2; CDR3nt: TGCGCCAGCAGTGAACAGGGAAGTTCTTCACCCCTCCACTTT; CDR3aa: CASSEQGSSSPLHF
d_gene: .; abundance: .; j_gene: TRBJ2-5; v_gene: TRBV6-5; CDR3nt: TGTGCCAGCAGTATCCGGGACAACCAAGAGACCCAGTACTTC; CDR3aa: CASSIRDNQETQYF
d_gene: .; abundance: .; j_gene: TRBJ2-2; v_gene: TRBV6-1; CDR3nt: TGTGCCAGCGGGGAAAACAGAGGCGTGCGCGGGGAGCTGTTTTTT; CDR3aa: CASGENRGVRGELFF
d_gene: .; abundance: .; j_gene: TRBJ1-3; v_gene: TRBV27; CDR3nt: TGTGCCAGCAGTTTATACCTTGGAAACACCATATATTTT; CDR3aa: CASSLYLGNTIYF
d_gene: .; abundance: few; j_gene: TRBJ2-1; v_gene: TRBV4-3; CDR3nt: TGCGCCAGCAGCCAAGATCTCCAGGGGCGGAATGAGCAGTTCTTC; CDR3aa: CASSQDLQGRNEQFF
d_gene: .; abundance: .; j_gene: TRBJ1-5; v_gene: TRBV28; CDR3nt: TGTGCCAGCAGTTCGTACCCAGGTGGAAATCAGCCCCAGCATTTT; CDR3aa: CASSSYPGGNQPQHF
d_gene: TRBD2; abundance: once; j_gene: TRBJ2-1; v_gene: TRBV7-2; CDR3nt: TGTGCCAGCAGCCCCGGGCGGGGGGGCTGGAATGAGCAGTTCTTC; CDR3aa: CASSPGRGGWNEQFF
d_gene: .; abundance: .; j_gene: TRBJ1-6; v_gene: TRBV2; CDR3nt: TGTGCCAGCAGTTACGAGTATAATTCACCCCTCCACTTT; CDR3aa: CASSYEYNSPLHF
d_gene: TRBD1; abundance: .; j_gene: TRBJ2-1; v_gene: TRBV2; CDR3nt: TGTGCCAGCAGGCAGACAGGGGGGAGTGAGCAGTTCTTC; CDR3aa: CASRQTGGSEQFF
d_gene: .; abundance: .; j_gene: TRBJ1-4; v_gene: TRBV18; CDR3nt: TGTGCCAGCTCACCAGGAAGCACTAATGAAAAACTGTTTTTT; CDR3aa: CASSPGSTNEKLFF
d_gene: TRBD1; abundance: .; j_gene: TRBJ1-6; v_gene: TRBV10-2; CDR3nt: TGCGCCAGCAGTAGGACAGGGGGTAATAATTCACCCCTCCACTTT; CDR3aa: CASSRTGGNNSPLHF
d_gene: .; abundance: .; j_gene: TRBJ1-3; v_gene: TRBV6-5; CDR3nt: TGTGCCAGCAGCCTTCCTCCTCCTGGAAACACCATATATTTT; CDR3aa: CASSLPPPGNTIYF
d_gene: TRBD1; abundance: .; j_gene: TRBJ1-5; v_gene: TRBV19; CDR3nt: TGTGCCAGTAGTAGATCCTCGGGACAGGGCGGCAATCAGCCCCAGCATTTT; CDR3aa: CASSRSSGQGGNQPQHF
d_gene: .; abundance: .; j_gene: TRBJ2-2; v_gene: TRBV28; CDR3nt: TGTGCCAGCAGTTTATCAGGGGTCGGGGAGCTGTTTTTT; CDR3aa: CASSLSGVGELFF
d_gene: .; abundance: .; j_gene: TRBJ2-1; v_gene: TRBV28; CDR3nt: TGTGCCAGCAGTCCCACTATCAATGAGCAGTTCTTC; CDR3aa: CASSPTINEQFF
d_gene: .; abundance: .; j_gene: TRBJ2-7; v_gene: TRBV2; CDR3nt: TGTGCCAGCAGTGAAATGTGGCGGTCCTACGAGCAGTACTTC; CDR3aa: CASSEMWRSYEQYF
d_gene: TRBD1; abundance: .; j_gene: TRBJ2-5; v_gene: TRBV27; CDR3nt: TGTGCCAGCAGTTTCCGACCGGGACAGGGACAAGAGACCCAGTACTTC; CDR3aa: CASSFRPGQGQETQYF
d_gene: .; abundance: .; j_gene: TRBJ2-5; v_gene: TRBV6-5; CDR3nt: TGTGCCAGCAGTTATGGCCGCCAAGAGACCCAGTACTTC; CDR3aa: CASSYGRQETQYF
d_gene: .; abundance: once; j_gene: TRBJ2-7; v_gene: TRBV7-2; CDR3nt: TGTGCCAGCAGCTTAGGGCTAGGGGGATCGGAAGAGCAGTACTTC; CDR3aa: CASSLGLGGSEEQYF
d_gene: TRBD1; abundance: .; j_gene: TRBJ1-2; v_gene: TRBV18; CDR3nt: TGTGCCAGCTCACCCCAGGGGGCGATCTATGGCTACACCTTC; CDR3aa: CASSPQGAIYGYTF
d_gene: .; abundance: .; j_gene: TRBJ2-2; v_gene: TRBV27; CDR3nt: TGTGCCAGCGGAGGTAGGACAGAGTACACCGGGGAGCTGTTTTTT; CDR3aa: CASGGRTEYTGELFF
d_gene: TRBD1; abundance: many; j_gene: TRBJ2-3; v_gene: TRBV9; CDR3nt: TGTGCCAGCAGCTTCGGACAGGGAGCCACAGATACGCAGTATTTT; CDR3aa: CASSFGQGATDTQYF
d_gene: TRBD1; abundance: once; j_gene: TRBJ2-6; v_gene: TRBV23-1; CDR3nt: TGCGCCAGCAGTCATTTCGACAGGGGCCGACGCTCTGGGGCCAACGTCCTGACTTTC; CDR3aa: CASSHFDRGRRSGANVLTF
d_gene: .; abundance: .; j_gene: TRBJ1-1; v_gene: TRBV7-2; CDR3nt: TGTGCCAGCAGCTTATCACGGGGGGTGAACACTGAAGCTTTCTTT; CDR3aa: CASSLSRGVNTEAFF
d_gene: .; abundance: .; j_gene: TRBJ1-2; v_gene: TRBV18; CDR3nt: TGTGCCAGCTCACCGGGGACGGACAGTAACTATGGCTACACCTTC; CDR3aa: CASSPGTDSNYGYTF
d_gene: .; abundance: large; j_gene: TRBJ2-2; v_gene: TRBV6-6; CDR3nt: TGTGCCAGCAGCTATGCAGGGGCCGGGGAGCTGTTTTTT; CDR3aa: CASSYAGAGELFF
d_gene: TRBD1; abundance: few; j_gene: TRBJ2-5; v_gene: TRBV7-9; CDR3nt: TGTGCCAGCAGCCCTGGGACAGGGGGATTAGAGACCCAGTACTTC; CDR3aa: CASSPGTGGLETQYF
d_gene: .; abundance: .; j_gene: TRBJ1-3; v_gene: TRBV7-2; CDR3nt: TGTGCCAGCAGCCATTTTGGGGCCAGCTCTGGAAACACCATATATTTT; CDR3aa: CASSHFGASSGNTIYF
d_gene: TRBD2; abundance: .; j_gene: TRBJ2-4; v_gene: TRBV5-1; CDR3nt: TGCGCCAGCAGCGCCGGACTAGCGGACCCCGGGAGCCTTCAGTACTTC; CDR3aa: CASSAGLADPGSLQYF
d_gene: TRBD2; abundance: few; j_gene: TRBJ2-3; v_gene: TRBV7-3; CDR3nt: TGTGCCAGCAGCCCATACAGGGCTAGCGGGGGGGTAAGAGATACGCAGTATTTT; CDR3aa: CASSPYRASGGVRDTQYF
d_gene: .; abundance: once; j_gene: TRBJ1-3; v_gene: TRBV6-1; CDR3nt: TGTGCCAGCAGTGAACGGGAGGGCCGCTCTGGAAACACCATATATTTT; CDR3aa: CASSEREGRSGNTIYF
d_gene: .; abundance: .; j_gene: TRBJ2-7; v_gene: TRBV7-2; CDR3nt: TGTGCCAGCAGCGAAAGACATGGAATTCGCTACGAGCAGTACTTC; CDR3aa: CASSERHGIRYEQYF
d_gene: .; abundance: .; j_gene: TRBJ1-2; v_gene: TRBV7-2; CDR3nt: TGTGCCAGCAGCTTATACGACAGTATCTATGGCTACACCTTC; CDR3aa: CASSLYDSIYGYTF
d_gene: TRBD2; abundance: .; j_gene: TRBJ2-1; v_gene: TRBV19; CDR3nt: TGTGCCAGTAGTAACCAAGCGGGGGGGAGCTACAATGAGCAGTTCTTC; CDR3aa: CASSNQAGGSYNEQFF